A single sample is the source of the 21 T cell receptor beta chains below, sequenced in a study of T-cell reconstitution after alpha-beta-depleted transplantation in children. Preparation of the TCRbeta library involved a method that used unique molecular identifiers. Via MiXCR, TCRdb re-called the PCR reads, giving one row per CDR3 protein. The profile shows 150,000 to 200,000 distinct CDR3 sequences, 5.5% to 7% of them singletons. The sequences come from PBMCs, collected before TCRalphabeta/CD19-depleted stem cell transplant. The receptors here all came from a girl under three years old with combined immunodeficiency, due to receive a stem cell transplant.

This clonotype was counted only a few times. The V call is TRBV13, the J call TRBJ2-5, with D tentatively TRBD2 (6 bases). The germline V gene encodes CDR1 PRHDT and CDR2 FYEKMQ (reference sequence). Between the trimmed V and J ends, which lost 5 bases and 8 bases, there was a span of 15 bases. The CDR3 consists of 13 residues. CDR3 sequence reads: CASSPGTARTQYF. The CDR3 DNA follows: TGTGCCAGCAGCCCTGGGACTGCCCGTACCCAGTACTTC.

The table lists this clonotype with many counts. The chain has TRBV5-1 and TRBJ2-2, with 7 bases matching TRBD2. Unmatched junction bases numbered 8, after V lost 4 bases and J lost 5 bases. Per germline, CDR1 SGHRS and CDR2 YFSETQ. The CDR3 extends over 15 amino acids. The CDR3 nucleotides are TGCGCCAGCAGCGCGTGGCGGGAGACTACCGGGGAGCTGTTTTTT. This gives the protein CASSAWRETTGELFF. The variable domain in full, completed from reference TRBV5-1 and TRBJ2-2, reads KAGVTQTPRYLIKTRGQQVTLSCSPISGHRSVSWYQQTPGQGLQFLFEYFSETQRNKGNFPGRFSGRQFSNSRSEMNVSTLELGDSALYLCASSAWRETTGELFFGEGSRLTVL.

This clonotype appeared many times. This chain connects TRBV29-1 to TRBJ1-4; D might be TRBD1 (5 bases). This CDR3 comprises 16 residues. V lost 5 bases, J lost 5 bases, and 21 bases lay in between. CDR1 and CDR2 (germline): SQVTM, ANQGSEA. CDR3 sequence reads: CSVIIWLTGENEKLFF. As DNA, the CDR3 is TGCAGCGTTATAATCTGGCTCACGGGGGAGAATGAAAAACTGTTTTTT.

This clonotype was observed at least ten times. The DNA of the CDR3 is TGTGCCACCCCTGGAGAGCGGCTTTACAATGAGCAGTTCTTC. Translation gives CATPGERLYNEQFF. This chain uses TRBV19 with TRBJ2-1; D may be TRBD2 (5 bases). Germline loops: CDR1 LNHDA, CDR2 SQIVND (reference sequence). V was pared by 10 bases and J by 4 bases, with 17 bases between. This CDR3 has 14 amino acids.

This clonotype was found many times. This chain uses TRBV20-1 with TRBJ2-1; D possibly corresponds to TRBD2 (5 bases). This CDR3 contains 14 residues. The germline V gene has CDR1 DFQATT and CDR2 SNEGSKA (reference sequence). Trimming took 6 bases from V and 2 from J, leaving 14 bases between them. The CDR3 is CSAERYGAYNEQFF. The CDR3 DNA follows: TGCAGTGCCGAGCGGTATGGAGCCTACAATGAGCAGTTCTTC.

This clonotype was recorded many times. The chain uses TRBV29-1 and TRBJ2-2; D possibly corresponds to TRBD2 (5 bases). CDR1 and CDR2 (germline): SQVTM, ANQGSEA. CDR3 length: 12 amino acids. Trimming pared 8 bases from V and 6 bases from J, leaving 13 bases between. CDR3 region: CSTSGVSGELFF. In DNA form, the CDR3 reads TGCAGCACAAGCGGAGTTTCCGGGGAGCTGTTTTTT.

This clonotype was seen ten or more times. The chain joins TRBV28 to TRBJ2-2; D is unresolved. The CDR3 is 15 amino acids. Germline-derived CDR1 and CDR2 are MDHEN and SYDVKM. Between the trimmed V and J ends, which lost 2 bases and 0 bases, there was a span of 7 bases. The CDR3: CASSLSPTNTGELFF. The DNA for the CDR3 is TGTGCCAGCAGTTTAAGTCCTACGAACACCGGGGAGCTGTTTTTT.

This clonotype showed up many times. The CDR3 protein is CASSLAGQFSYEQYF. CDR3 in DNA: TGTGCCAGCAGCTTAGCGGGACAGTTCTCCTACGAGCAGTACTTC. The chain joins TRBV7-6 to TRBJ2-7; 7 bases line up with TRBD1. The CDR3 runs 15 residues. After removal of 0 bases from V and 0 bases from J, the junction contained 2 bases not matched to a gene. Germline CDR1 is SGHVS and CDR2 is FNYEAQ.

In DNA, the CDR3 is TGTGCCAGCAGCCAATTAGGGGCCCGACCCGCTAACTATGGCTACACCTTC. It translates to CASSQLGARPANYGYTF. The rearrangement uses TRBV4-2 and TRBJ1-2; weak D call: TRBD1 (5 bases). The CDR3 has 17 residues. V was trimmed by 2 bases and J by 0 bases, leaving 16 bases between them. Germline V gene lookup returns CDR1 LGHNA and CDR2 YNFKEQ.

This clonotype was recorded at least ten times. The chain joins TRBV2 to TRBJ2-4, with 13 bases fitting TRBD2. The CDR3 covers 17 residues. Germline V gene data show CDR1 as SNHLY and CDR2 as FYNNEI. The V and J ends lost 3 bases and 6 bases, in that order; junction bases with no gene match: 8. CDR3 residues: CASSEWRLAGGTNIQYF. In DNA, the CDR3 is TGTGCCAGCAGTGAGTGGCGACTAGCGGGGGGAACAAACATTCAGTACTTC.

This clonotype was counted only a few times. The gene calls are TRBV7-3 and TRBJ1-2; possibly TRBD1 for D (6 bases). V was shortened by 1 base and J by 4 bases, with 13 bases between the two germline ends. This CDR3 contains 15 residues. Germline V gene lookup returns CDR1 SGHTA and CDR2 FQGTGA. The CDR3 region has the DNA TGTGCCAGCAGCTTAATACTCCGGGGGCGCTATGGCTACACCTTC. This translates into CASSLILRGRYGYTF.

This clonotype occurred many times. The V and J genes are TRBV19 and TRBJ2-1, with D possibly TRBD1 on 6 matching bases. Trimming pared 4 bases from V and 3 bases from J, leaving 16 bases between. The CDR3 runs 16 residues. Looked up from germline, CDR1 is LNHDA and CDR2 is SQIVND (reference sequence). Here the CDR3 DNA reads TGTGCCAGTAGTACTAATCCCTCGACAGGCTACAATGAGCAGTTCTTC. Translation: CASSTNPSTGYNEQFF.

CDR3 residues: CASSATSGTWPGELFF. CDR3 coding DNA: TGTGCCAGCAGCGCAACTAGCGGGACTTGGCCCGGGGAGCTGTTTTTT. The gene calls are TRBV7-6 and TRBJ2-2; TRBD2 matches 10 bases. V dropped 5 bases and J dropped 6; count of bases not matched to a gene: 9. The germline V gene encodes CDR1 SGHVS and CDR2 FNYEAQ. This CDR3 comprises 16 residues.

This clonotype has ten or more counts. The chain recombines TRBV12-3 or TRBV12-4 with TRBJ2-1; no reliable D call. Trimming stripped 5 bases from V and 7 bases from J, with 12 bases between. This CDR3 spans 13 amino acids. The CDR3 bases are TGTGCCAGCAGTCACTCCATGGTGAATGAGCAGTTCTTC. This gives the protein CASSHSMVNEQFF.

This clonotype was observed many times. V is TRBV5-1 and J is TRBJ2-7, with 8 bases aligning to TRBD1. The CDR3 totals 14 residues. Unmatched junction bases numbered 5, after V lost 4 bases and J lost 2 bases. In germline, CDR1 is SGHRS, CDR2 YFSETQ. DNA of the CDR3: TGCGCCAGCAGCCCGGACAGGGTAACCTACGAGCAGTACTTC. It specifies CASSPDRVTYEQYF.

There are many counts of this clonotype. The chain is built from TRBV29-1 and TRBJ1-2; 12 bases align to TRBD1. Germline CDR1 reads SQVTM; CDR2 reads ANQGSEA. J was trimmed by 6 bases and V by 4 bases; bases with no gene match: 0. The CDR3 sequence is 12 residues long. DNA of the CDR3: TGCAGCGTTGGGGACAGGGGGCATGGCTACACCTTC. Amino acids: CSVGDRGHGYTF.

The chain uses TRBV7-2 and TRBJ1-3; unclear D gene. Germline CDR1 and CDR2: SGHTA and FQGNSA. The CDR3 runs to 13 residues. V was clipped by 2 bases and J by 4 bases, with 6 bases between them. CDR3: CASSLLVGNTIYF. The CDR3 nucleotides read TGTGCCAGCAGCTTATTAGTGGGAAACACCATATATTTT.

V gene TRBV24-1 combines with J gene TRBJ2-2; D is uncertain. CDR1 is KGHDR, CDR2 SFDVKD, per germline. The length of the CDR3 is 15 residues. CDR3 loop: CGTSDFRTSTGELFF. The CDR3 DNA sequence: TGTGGGACCAGTGATTTTAGGACCTCCACCGGGGAGCTGTTTTTT.

This clonotype came up many times. The chain has TRBV3-1 and TRBJ2-3, with 9 positions matching TRBD2. The CDR3 covers 18 residues. With 4 bases clipped from V and 4 bases from J, the junction kept 15 bases outside the gene matches. The germline V gene encodes CDR1 LGHDT and CDR2 YNNKEL (reference sequence). The CDR3 DNA follows: TGTGCCAGCAGCCCGCGAGTTGGGCTAGCGGGGAGTGCAGATACGCAGTATTTT. As protein: CASSPRVGLAGSADTQYF.

In this sample, this clonotype turned up many times. V gene TRBV7-8 combines with J gene TRBJ2-7; D is uncertain. This CDR3 is 15 amino acids long. V gave up 1 base and J gave up 0 bases, with 10 bases separating them. Germline CDR1 reads SGHVS; CDR2 reads FQNEAQ. CDR3 bases: TGTGCCAGCAGCTTAGGGCTGGTCGGCTCCTACGAGCAGTACTTC. This sequence encodes CASSLGLVGSYEQYF.

The sample holds many counts of this clonotype. The gene calls are TRBV12-3 or TRBV12-4 and TRBJ1-1; no firm D call. V was pared by 4 bases and J by 7 bases, with 10 bases between. This CDR3 region has 12 residues. The CDR3 here is CASSCHQFEAFF. CDR3 bases: TGTGCCAGCAGTTGCCACCAATTTGAAGCTTTCTTT.